A single sample gave rise to the 7 T cell receptor beta chains below, sequenced in a study of OX40 agonist ivuxolimab in advanced cancers. Only in-frame clones appear in the TCRdb table, and some are missing; sequencing was by immunoSEQ multiplex PCR. The sample records approximately 41,000 clones, more than 80% being singletons. The sequencing here drew on CD4+ or CD8+ T cells sorted from blood, taken in a trial of the OX40 agonist ivuxolimab. The receptors originated from an adult with an advanced solid tumor such as melanoma, head and neck, liver or kidney cancer.

The chain links TRBV5-1 to TRBJ1-1; 10 positions match TRBD1. The CDR3 is 13 residues long. Germline CDR1 is SGHRS and CDR2 is YFSETQ. V lost 3 bases, J lost 5 bases, and 1 base stayed unmatched. CDR3 region: CASSWDRGTEAFF. CDR3 DNA: TGCGCCAGCAGCTGGGACAGGGGAACTGAAGCTTTCTTT. The variable domain in full, completed from reference TRBV5-1 and TRBJ1-1, reads KAGVTQTPRYLIKTRGQQVTLSCSPISGHRSVSWYQQTPGQGLQFLFEYFSETQRNKGNFPGRFSGRQFSNSRSEMNVSTLELGDSALYLCASSWDRGTEAFFGQGTRLTVV.

The chain joins TRBV15 to TRBJ2-2; tentatively, D is TRBD1 (7 bases). Trimming shortened V by 4 bases and J by 2 bases, and 17 bases separated the two germline ends. Looked up from germline, CDR1 is LNHNV and CDR2 is YYDKDF (reference sequence). The CDR3 runs to 17 residues. The CDR3 protein is CATSKGRQGLNTGELFF. The CDR3 DNA follows: TGTGCCACCAGCAAGGGGAGACAGGGACTTAACACCGGGGAGCTGTTTTTT.

The chain couples TRBV5-5 to TRBJ1-5, with 7 nucleotides matching TRBD1. The J segment lost 4 bases and the V segment lost 4 bases, leaving 11 bases of the junction unmatched. Germline CDR1 SGHKS, CDR2 YYEKEE (reference sequence). This CDR3 region has 16 residues. CDR3: CASSLLPRTGNQPQHF. CDR3 DNA sequence: TGTGCCAGCAGCCTTCTACCCCGGACAGGAAATCAGCCCCAGCATTTT.

This rearrangement joins TRBV18 to TRBJ2-5, with no clear D. V lost 0 bases and J lost 2, with 10 bases in between. The CDR3 spans 15 residues. Germline V gene lookup returns CDR1 KGHSH and CDR2 LQKENI. CDR3 protein: CASSPPGNLQETQYF. The CDR3 DNA reads as TGTGCCAGCTCACCACCGGGGAACCTGCAAGAGACCCAGTACTTC.

Turning to this clone: At one of its ends the junction is not consistent with the germline gene, which may arise from a read error. The chain carries TRBV4-1 and TRBJ1-1; D gene unclear. Looked up from germline, CDR1 is MGHRA and CDR2 is YSYEKL. CDR3 length equals 16 residues. The CDR3 DNA reads TGCGCCAGCAGTCAAGACCCTGTAACTGGGAACACTGAAGCTTTCTTT. It yields the protein CASSQDPVTGNTEAFF.

The V gene is TRBV18, the J gene TRBJ1-2, with D perhaps TRBD1 (6 bases). The germline V and J ends were trimmed by 0 bases and 7 bases, with 12 bases remaining between them. The CDR3 is 14 residues long. The germline gives CDR1 KGHSH, CDR2 LQKENI. Here the CDR3 reads CASSPPVQGVGYTF. In nucleotides, the CDR3 is TGTGCCAGCTCACCACCGGTACAGGGCGTTGGCTACACCTTC.

CDR3 region: CASRTGDNEQFF. CDR3 nucleotide sequence: TGTGCCAGCAGGACAGGGGACAATGAGCAGTTCTTC. This sequence joins TRBV6-5 and TRBJ2-1, with 8 bases matching TRBD1. From germline, CDR1 is MNHEY and CDR2 SVGAGI. The ends lost 6 bases at V and 5 bases at J; junction bases unmatched: 0. The CDR3 totals 12 residues.